The 13 T cell receptor beta chains listed next were all sequenced from one sample in a study of cytomegalovirus exposure and HLA in healthy donors. PCR used 60 Vbeta primers and 13 Jbeta primers. Using immunoSEQ multiplex PCR, the repertoire was profiled, and TCRdb retains in-frame clones only, with some absent. The sample contains some 120,000 clones, over 70% of which appear only once. The source material was PBMCs. The receptor source for this set is a woman aged 18-29 years in good health and CMV-seronegative.

The chain combines TRBV6-4 with TRBJ2-2, with D perhaps matching TRBD1 (6 bases). V lost 6 bases and J lost 3, with 14 bases in between. Germline loops: CDR1 MRHNA, CDR2 SNTAGT. The CDR3 has 15 amino acids. The CDR3 DNA is TGTGCCAGCAGAGGAGGAGAGGGGGACACCGGGGAGCTGTTTTTT. This codes for CASRGGEGDTGELFF.

The gene calls are TRBV6-4 and TRBJ2-3; 8 bases agree with TRBD1. The CDR3 consists of 14 residues. Germline lookup yields CDR1 MRHNA and CDR2 SNTAGT. J lost 0 bases, V lost 6 bases, and 2 bases had no gene match. The CDR3 coding sequence is TGTGCCAGCAGCAGACAGGGGAGCACAGATACGCAGTATTTT. As protein: CASSRQGSTDTQYF.

The chain joins TRBV2 to TRBJ1-1; weak D call: TRBD1 (6 bases). The CDR3 runs to 15 residues. V dropped 4 bases and J dropped 4 bases, with 16 bases sitting between them. Per germline, CDR1 SNHLY and CDR2 FYNNEI. CDR3 region: CASSVVGGRSTEAFF. The CDR3 bases are TGTGCCAGCAGTGTCGTAGGGGGAAGGAGCACTGAAGCTTTCTTT.

The chain is built from TRBV9 and TRBJ1-2; 7 nucleotides align to TRBD1. The CDR3 covers 13 residues. Germline V lookup: CDR1 SGDLS, CDR2 YYNGEE. V lost 0 bases and J lost 7; bases outside the gene matches: 3. The CDR3 region has the DNA TGTGCCAGCAGCGTAGAGGGGGCGTTTGGCTACACCTTC. It translates to CASSVEGAFGYTF.

A single count supports this clone. The gene calls are TRBV30 and TRBJ1-2; the D gene is possibly TRBD1 (5 bases). Trimming left V 4 bases short and J 0 bases short, with 12 bases between. Germline CDR1 reads GTSNPN; CDR2 reads SVGIG (reference sequence). CDR3 size: 14 residues. The CDR3 reads CAWKRQNSNYGYTF. CDR3 nucleotides: TGTGCCTGGAAACGACAGAACTCTAACTATGGCTACACCTTC.

The rearrangement joins TRBV5-1 to TRBJ1-1; D might be TRBD1 (6 bases). V was trimmed by 0 bases and J by 5 bases, leaving 11 bases between them. The CDR3 is made up of 14 amino acids. Per the germline V gene, CDR1 is SGHRS and CDR2 is YFSETQ. CDR3 in amino acids: CASSLGQRGTEAFF. The DNA of the CDR3 is TGCGCCAGCAGCTTGGGGCAGAGGGGGACTGAAGCTTTCTTT.

In its sample, this clone was seen a few times. The genes are TRBV14 and TRBJ2-3; 7 bases are a match to TRBD2. Germline CDR1 and CDR2: SGHDN and FVKESK. The V gene end was trimmed by 9 bases and the J gene end by 0 bases; junction bases not matched to a gene: 6. CDR3 size: 14 residues. The CDR3 loop reads CASRRGISTDTQYF. The CDR3 DNA is TGTGCCAGTCGGCGGGGGATTAGCACAGATACGCAGTATTTT.

The genes are TRBV18 and TRBJ1-5; tentative D call: TRBD1 (6 bases). Per the germline V gene, CDR1 is KGHSH and CDR2 is LQKENI. The V and J ends lost 3 bases and 2 bases respectively, with 14 bases between them. The CDR3 is 16 residues long. The CDR3 sequence: CASSPASSGGNQPQHF. Written as DNA, the CDR3 is TGTGCCAGCTCACCTGCTAGCTCAGGGGGCAATCAGCCCCAGCATTTT.

V usage is TRBV10-3 and J usage is TRBJ1-1; possible D gene TRBD1, 6 bases. Deletions cut 5 bases from V and 10 bases from J, with 11 bases between. CDR1 is ENHRY and CDR2 is SYGVKD in the germline V gene. This CDR3 contains 11 residues. CDR3 residues: CAISTMGAAFF. The CDR3 nucleotides are TGTGCCATCAGTACGATGGGGGCAGCTTTCTTT.

The rearrangement links TRBV7-9 to TRBJ2-1; D unresolved. V lost 1 base and J lost 9, with 16 bases in between. Germline V lookup: CDR1 SEHNR, CDR2 FQNEAQ (reference sequence). The CDR3 runs 15 residues. The CDR3 sequence: CASSLGLVEDGEQFF. Here the CDR3 DNA reads TGTGCCAGCAGCTTAGGTCTTGTAGAGGATGGTGAGCAGTTCTTC.

The gene calls are TRBV29-1 and TRBJ2-1; D is possibly TRBD2 (6 bases). Trimming cost V 8 bases and J 8 bases, with 28 bases left between them. Germline-derived CDR1 and CDR2 are SQVTM and ANQGSEA. The CDR3 has 16 amino acids. This chain's CDR3 is CSSSGRGNPPFDEQFF. The CDR3 DNA sequence: TGCAGCTCCTCCGGGCGGGGAAACCCACCGTTTGATGAGCAGTTCTTC.

V and J are TRBV7-6 and TRBJ2-7, with 12 nucleotides matching TRBD1. The CDR3 length is 15 residues. With V trimmed by 0 bases and J by 5 bases, 2 bases remained unmatched. CDR1 SGHVS and CDR2 FNYEAQ come from the germline V gene. CDR3: CASSLAGQGAHEQYF. CDR3 in DNA: TGTGCCAGCAGCTTAGCGGGACAGGGGGCCCACGAGCAGTACTTC.

The chain recombines TRBV23-1 with TRBJ1-2, with D hard to call. TRBV23-1 is filed as an ORF, its function uncertain. CDR3 length: 15 residues. The germline V and J ends were trimmed by 2 bases and 4 bases, with 14 bases remaining between them. The CDR3 is CASSQIKGRTYGYTF. The CDR3, as DNA: TGCGCCAGCAGTCAAATTAAAGGGAGGACCTATGGCTACACCTTC.